This TCR beta chain appears in the sequencing data of a study of shared clonotypes between healthy human individuals. Study context: Every donor yielded three CD4 naive, three CD4 memory, two CD8 naive and one CD8 memory plate.

Whole-study results and caveats: Non-shared clonotypes were found to have lower generation probabilities than the clonotypes that were shared by all four of the sorted-subset donors.

With regard to this clone: Its antigen remains unidentified.

Germline CDR1 and CDR2: SGHNT and YYREEE (reference sequence). V was pared by 5 bases and J by 4 bases, with 18 bases between. This CDR3 comprises 15 residues. TCRdb's copy holds only in-frame clones and misses some; the assay was immunoSEQ multiplex PCR. This sample has roughly 2 million clones; approximately 95% occur once, and the top ten carry 0.13%. Memory CD4+ cells were the fraction left after CD45RA+ naive selection. The sample comprised naive CD4+ T cells sorted from blood. Subset indicated: CD45RA+ positively selected. The sequence came from a man aged 18 to 30 in good health. The genes are TRBV5-4 and TRBJ1-1; the D gene is possibly TRBD1 (6 bases). The CDR3 loop reads CASRPPRGRGTEAFF. The CDR3 bases are TGTGCCAGCAGGCCGCCCCGGGGGCGCGGCACTGAAGCTTTCTTT.